The 22 T cell receptor beta chains below all came from one sample that was sequenced in a study of blood T cell repertoires in COVID-19. Sequencing used immunoSEQ multiplex PCR; TCRdb keeps in-frame clones, though not all of them. The sample has under 250,000 clones, about nine tenths seen once. The sequenced material came from peripheral blood. Receptors were obtained from a woman in her 40s with acute or convalescent COVID-19.

The chain has TRBV5-5 and TRBJ1-6, with 7 positions matching TRBD1. The CDR3 is 16 amino acids. Germline V lookup: CDR1 SGHKS, CDR2 YYEKEE (reference sequence). Trimming cost V 0 bases and J 11 bases; bases outside gene matches: 11. CDR3 protein: CASSLDRGQKITPLHF. The CDR3 DNA follows: TGTGCCAGCAGCTTGGACCGGGGACAGAAAATTACACCCCTCCACTTT.

CDR3 amino acids: CASSKAGTENPDTQYF. The CDR3 DNA is TGTGCCAGCAGCAAAGCGGGGACAGAGAACCCAGATACGCAGTATTTT. The chain joins TRBV21-1 to TRBJ2-3; the table calls TRBD1, which could not be checked here. TRBV21-1 is a pseudogene. CDR3 length equals 16 residues.

V and J are TRBV5-1 and TRBJ1-3, with D unresolved. Germline V lookup: CDR1 SGHRS, CDR2 YFSETQ. Trimming cost V 4 bases and J 0 bases, with 8 bases left between them. The CDR3 is made up of 14 amino acids. The chain's CDR3 is CASSPEVSGNTIYF. The CDR3 DNA reads as TGCGCCAGCAGCCCGGAGGTCTCTGGAAACACCATATATTTT.

J is TRBJ2-7 and V is TRBV5-1; 12 bases align to TRBD2. Germline CDR1 and CDR2: SGHRS and YFSETQ. The CDR3 contains 15 residues. V lost 3 bases, J lost 4 bases, and 5 bases stayed unmatched. The CDR3 is CASSSGLAGKYEQYV. For the CDR3, the DNA is TGCGCCAGCAGCTCTGGACTAGCGGGGAAATACGAGCAGTACGTC.

About this clone: Other DNA sequences from this sample encode an identical CDR3 as well. The V gene is TRBV5-1, the J gene TRBJ1-1, with 8 bases aligning to TRBD1. Germline V gene data show CDR1 as SGHRS and CDR2 as YFSETQ. CDR3 size: 16 residues. V trimming: 0 bases; J trimming: 1 base; junction bases outside the gene matches: 5. The CDR3 region has the DNA TGCGCCAGCAGCTTGGTTTACAGGGGGAGGAACACTGAAGCTTTCTTT. This gives the protein CASSLVYRGRNTEAFF.

The chain's CDR3 is CASSIGWGGDTEAFF. In nucleotides, the CDR3 is TGTGCCAGTAGTATAGGTTGGGGAGGGGACACTGAAGCTTTCTTT. The V gene is TRBV19, the J gene TRBJ1-1; TRBD1 might be the D (5 bases). V was shortened by 1 base and J by 3 bases, with 12 bases between the two germline ends. Germline CDR1 LNHDA, CDR2 SQIVND (reference sequence). This CDR3 has 15 residues.

The chain has TRBV24-1 and TRBJ2-1; 10 bases are a match to TRBD2. This CDR3 has 19 residues. V dropped 0 bases and J dropped 0; count of bases not matched to a gene: 7. Per germline, CDR1 KGHDR and CDR2 SFDVKD. The CDR3 nucleotides are TGTGCCACCAGTGATTTGAGGCGACTAGCGGGTAGCTCCTACAATGAGCAGTTCTTC. Its translation: CATSDLRRLAGSSYNEQFF.

This clone was recorded only once. The V call is TRBV18, the J call TRBJ2-1; 9 bases map to TRBD1. The V and J ends lost 5 bases and 4 bases, in that order; junction bases with no gene match: 9. This CDR3 is built from 16 residues. Germline values: CDR1 KGHSH, CDR2 LQKENI. The CDR3 DNA is TGTGCCAGCTCAACCTTACAGGGGGCAGCGTACAATGAGCAGTTCTTC. Translated: CASSTLQGAAYNEQFF.

The chain couples TRBV10-1 to TRBJ2-3; D gene uncertain. This CDR3 contains 13 residues. V was pared by 3 bases and J by 1 base, with 5 bases between. The germline gives CDR1 WNHNN, CDR2 SYGVQD (reference sequence). DNA of the CDR3: TGCGCCAGCAGTGAAAGCGGCACAGATACGCAGTATTTT. Protein: CASSESGTDTQYF.

The chain employs TRBV27 and TRBJ2-7; D gene uncertain. Trimming cost V 4 bases and J 1 base, with 8 bases left between them. Looked up from germline, CDR1 is MNHEY and CDR2 is SMNVEV (reference sequence). The CDR3 loop spans 13 amino acids. CDR3 residues: CASSSGRSYEQYV. The CDR3 DNA reads as TGTGCCAGCAGTTCCGGCAGGTCCTACGAGCAGTACGTC.

The genes are TRBV21-1 and TRBJ1-5. TRBV21-1 is listed as a pseudogene. CDR3 length: 16 amino acids. This chain's CDR3 is CASTREWGPTNQPQHF. The CDR3 region has the DNA TGTGCCAGCACTCGGGAGTGGGGCCCCACCAATCAGCCCCAGCATTTT.

The chain carries TRBV6-5 and TRBJ2-5, with D maybe TRBD1 (6 bases). V dropped 5 bases and J dropped 1 base, with 11 bases sitting between them. The CDR3 spans 14 residues. CDR1 MNHEY and CDR2 SVGAGI come from the germline V gene. CDR3 residues: CASSPQGSQETQYF. CDR3 nucleotides: TGTGCCAGCAGTCCACAGGGTTCCCAAGAGACCCAGTACTTC.

The rearrangement joins TRBV7-9 to TRBJ1-1; D remains ambiguous. V was clipped by 5 bases and J by 7 bases, with 14 bases between them. The germline V gene encodes CDR1 SEHNR and CDR2 FQNEAQ (reference sequence). The CDR3 spans 13 residues. CDR3: CASSRNAGYEAFF. The CDR3, as DNA: TGTGCCAGCAGCCGAAACGCGGGATATGAAGCTTTCTTT.

The chain combines TRBV27 with TRBJ1-6, with 7 bases fitting TRBD1. This CDR3 is 14 amino acids long. Germline V gene lookup returns CDR1 MNHEY and CDR2 SMNVEV (reference sequence). With V trimmed by 6 bases and J by 4 bases, 3 bases remained unmatched. CDR3 residues: CASSPGQYNSPLHF. For the CDR3, the DNA is TGTGCCAGCAGCCCGGGACAGTATAATTCACCCCTCCACTTT.

The chain couples TRBV24-1 to TRBJ2-1; TRBD2 might be the D (7 bases). Trimming left V 9 bases short and J 4 bases short, with 18 bases between. The CDR3 is 15 residues long. Germline assignment: CDR1 KGHDR and CDR2 SFDVKD. This CDR3 is CATSGMRGGYNEQFF. The CDR3 DNA reads TGTGCCACCTCAGGAATGAGGGGGGGATACAATGAGCAGTTCTTC.

The genes are TRBV5-5 and TRBJ1-1; 10 bases map to TRBD1. The germline V gene has CDR1 SGHKS and CDR2 YYEKEE (reference sequence). This CDR3 has 17 residues. V shed 1 base and J 6 bases; nucleotides not matched to a gene: 12. The CDR3 sequence: CASSLLPGGDRGSEAFF. For the CDR3, the DNA is TGTGCCAGCAGCTTGCTTCCCGGGGGGGACAGGGGCTCTGAAGCTTTCTTT.

The chain joins TRBV4-1 to TRBJ1-2; D is ambiguous. The CDR3 runs 15 residues. Germline lookup yields CDR1 MGHRA and CDR2 YSYEKL. Trimming pared 1 base from V and 3 bases from J, leaving 12 bases between. The CDR3 region is CASSQAPVRDYGYTF. CDR3 DNA: TGCGCCAGCAGCCAAGCCCCCGTCCGAGACTATGGCTACACCTTC.

This chain joins TRBV5-4 and TRBJ2-3; 7 bases fit TRBD2. V lost 5 bases, J lost 2 bases, and 5 bases stayed unmatched. The CDR3 runs to 14 residues. Germline V gene data show CDR1 as SGHNT and CDR2 as YYREEE (reference sequence). The CDR3: CASRPSGSTDTQYF. The CDR3 coding sequence is TGTGCCAGCAGGCCTAGCGGTTCCACAGATACGCAGTATTTT.

In its sample, this clone was seen once. The chain carries TRBV10-3 and TRBJ1-3, with TRBD1 matching 8 bases. The junction had 8 bases not matched to a gene; V was cut back by 4 bases and J by 0 bases. The CDR3 has 17 residues. Looked up from germline, CDR1 is ENHRY and CDR2 is SYGVKD. The CDR3 loop reads CAISGQGPPSSGNTIYF. CDR3 bases: TGTGCCATCAGTGGACAGGGGCCTCCGAGCTCTGGAAACACCATATATTTT.

This clone appeared a single time. The chain carries TRBV10-2 and TRBJ2-1, with 14 bases aligning to TRBD2. This CDR3 region has 18 residues. The germline gives CDR1 WSHSY, CDR2 SAAADI. The V and J ends lost 4 bases and 3 bases, in that order; junction bases with no gene match: 8. The DNA for the CDR3 is TGCGCCAGCAGTGCCCGGACTAGCGGGGGGCTCCGCTACAATGAGCAGTTCTTC. Protein product: CASSARTSGGLRYNEQFF.

V and J are TRBV12-3 or TRBV12-4 and TRBJ1-2; 9 bases are a match to TRBD1. Germline trimming cut 8 bases from V and 5 bases from J; bases unmatched to any gene: 3. The CDR3 is 12 residues long. The DNA of the CDR3 is TGTGCCAGCGGGGACAGGGTTTATGGCTACACCTTC. It is translated as CASGDRVYGYTF.

The CDR3 is CASSTQTGGLNSPLHF. As DNA, the CDR3 is TGTGCCAGCAGCACGCAAACAGGGGGCCTTAATTCACCCCTCCACTTT. This chain links TRBV11-2 with TRBJ1-6, with 9 nucleotides matching TRBD1. The CDR3 is 16 residues long. Germline lookup yields CDR1 SGHAT and CDR2 FQNNGV. J was trimmed by 6 bases and V by 5 bases; bases with no gene match: 8.